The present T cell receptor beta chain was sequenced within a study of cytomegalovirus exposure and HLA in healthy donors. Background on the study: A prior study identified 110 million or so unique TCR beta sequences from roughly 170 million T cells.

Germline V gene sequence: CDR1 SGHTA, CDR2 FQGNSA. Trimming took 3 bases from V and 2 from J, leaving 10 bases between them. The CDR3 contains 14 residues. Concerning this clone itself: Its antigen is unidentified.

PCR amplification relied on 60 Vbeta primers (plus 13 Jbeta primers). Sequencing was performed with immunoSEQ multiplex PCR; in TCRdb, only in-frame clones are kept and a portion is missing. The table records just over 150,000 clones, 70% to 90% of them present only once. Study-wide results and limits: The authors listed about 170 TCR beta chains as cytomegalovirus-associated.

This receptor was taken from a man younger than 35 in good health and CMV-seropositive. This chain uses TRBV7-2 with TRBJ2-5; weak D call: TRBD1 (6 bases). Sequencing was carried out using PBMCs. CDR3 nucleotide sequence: TGTGCCAGCAGCTTGAACAGGGTTCAAGAGACCCAGTACTTC. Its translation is CASSLNRVQETQYF.